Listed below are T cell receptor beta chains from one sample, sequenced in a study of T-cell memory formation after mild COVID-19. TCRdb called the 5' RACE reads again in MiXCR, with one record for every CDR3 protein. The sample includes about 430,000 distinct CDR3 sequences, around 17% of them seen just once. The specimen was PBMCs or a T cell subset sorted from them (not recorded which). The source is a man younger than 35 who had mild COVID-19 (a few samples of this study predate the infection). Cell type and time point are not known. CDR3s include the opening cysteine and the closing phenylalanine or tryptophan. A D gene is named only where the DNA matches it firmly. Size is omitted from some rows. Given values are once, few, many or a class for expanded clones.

TGTGCCAGCAGCTTAGACAGGGAGCCCAATCAGCCCCAGCATTTT	CASSLDREPNQPQHF	TRBV7-2	few	TRBJ1-5	-
TGCAGCGTTGTATTCGCGGAGTTCTACGAGCAGTACTTC	CSVVFAEFYEQYF	TRBV29-1	-	TRBJ2-7	-
TGCAGCGCCGCCGGGACTGCGAACACCAGGGAGCTGTTTTTT	CSAAGTANTRELFF	TRBV29-1	-	TRBJ2-2	-
TGCCACCCGCACCCTCCGGGGCGGGATAAAGCTTTCTTT	CHPHPPGRDKAFF	TRBV6-2/TRBV6-3	few	TRBJ1-1	-
TGTGCCAGCAGTCGAACAGGCGGGGTGAACACTGAAGCTTTCTTT	CASSRTGGVNTEAFF	TRBV7-3	-	TRBJ1-1	-
TGTGCCAGCAGCTTGCAGGGACGGGGCACAGATACGCAGTATTTT	CASSLQGRGTDTQYF	TRBV7-6	many	TRBJ2-3	-
TGTGCCAGCAGCGTAGAACTTGGGACAGGGACACTGTTTTTT	CASSVELGTGTLFF	TRBV9	-	TRBJ1-4	TRBD1
TGTGCCAGCAGCCAAGAGACAGCTTACGAGCAGTACTTC	CASSQETAYEQYF	TRBV14	-	TRBJ2-7	-
TGCGCCAGCAGCCCCGGAATGGGGGGGCAGGGAGATACGCAGTATTTT	CASSPGMGGQGDTQYF	TRBV4-1	-	TRBJ2-3	-
TGTGCCAGCAGCTGGACTAGGGTGGCGGGGCCAGATACGCAGTATTTT	CASSWTRVAGPDTQYF	TRBV5-6	-	TRBJ2-3	TRBD2
TGTGCCAGCACCACCGGGGGGGGTGGCACAGATACGCAGTATTTT	CASTTGGGGTDTQYF	TRBV6-5	-	TRBJ2-3	TRBD2
TGCAGCGTGATAGACGGGACAAGCTACGAAGCTTTCTTT	CSVIDGTSYEAFF	TRBV29-1	-	TRBJ1-1	-
TGTGCCAGCAGTTTTCAAGGACAGGGTTATGGCTACACCTTC	CASSFQGQGYGYTF	TRBV27	-	TRBJ1-2	TRBD1